One and the same sample provided the 25 T cell receptor beta chains below, sequenced in a study of metastatic and nonmetastatic thyroid tumors. TCRdb reanalyzed the PCR reads via MiXCR. The profile shows around 30,000 clones, 15% to 20% of them singletons. Every patient was untreated before thyroid surgery. Sequencing used blood. The receptors derive from a female donor with papillary thyroid cancer or a benign thyroid nodule (not recorded which). Some clones in this sample may be carry-over from other donors' samples.

This clone was seen ten or more times. DNA for the CDR3: TGCGCCAGCAGTGAAGCTGTGAGAGATACGCAGTATTTT. Encoded protein: CASSEAVRDTQYF. The chain carries TRBV10-2 and TRBJ2-3, with D unresolved. The germline gives CDR1 WSHSY, CDR2 SAAADI. V shed 3 bases and J shed 5 bases, with 9 bases lying between them. The CDR3 loop spans 13 amino acids.

Ten or more counts support this clone. The gene calls are TRBV3-1 and TRBJ2-1, with TRBD1 identical over 9 bases. The CDR3 covers 15 residues. The germline gives CDR1 LGHDT, CDR2 YNNKEL (reference sequence). V shed 4 bases, J shed 7 bases, and the junction held 8 bases outside the gene matches. The CDR3 DNA is TGTGCCAGCAGCCCTTCCGGACAGGGGCTAAATGAGCAGTTCTTC. It yields the protein CASSPSGQGLNEQFF.

The V and J genes are TRBV5-1 and TRBJ2-7; D possibly corresponds to TRBD1 (6 bases). The CDR3 contains 15 residues. Germline V lookup: CDR1 SGHRS, CDR2 YFSETQ. Deletions cut 1 base from V and 3 bases from J, with 14 bases between. The CDR3 spells CASSLFTRTDYEQYF. The CDR3 region has the DNA TGCGCCAGCAGCTTGTTTACCCGGACAGACTACGAGCAGTACTTC.

Ten or more counts support this clone. V usage is TRBV6-1 and J usage is TRBJ1-2; the match to TRBD1 covers 8 bases. Losses at the gene ends were 3 bases for V and 4 bases for J; bases not matched to a gene: 10. The CDR3 covers 16 residues. In germline, CDR1 is MNHNS, CDR2 SASEGT. The CDR3 nucleotides are TGTGCCAGCAGTGACCCCTCCGGACAGGGCGGCTATGGCTACACCTTC. This sequence encodes CASSDPSGQGGYGYTF.

This clone was seen many times. V and J are TRBV5-1 and TRBJ2-1; D is ambiguous. The length of the CDR3 is 12 residues. The germline CDR1 and CDR2 sequences are SGHRS and YFSETQ. The V and J ends lost 0 bases and 7 bases respectively, with 5 bases between them. DNA for the CDR3: TGCGCCAGCAGCTTGGCGCAGAATGAGCAGTTCTTC. Protein: CASSLAQNEQFF. Looking up the rest from reference TRBV5-1 and TRBJ2-1 gives the full variable domain: KAGVTQTPRYLIKTRGQQVTLSCSPISGHRSVSWYQQTPGQGLQFLFEYFSETQRNKGNFPGRFSGRQFSNSRSEMNVSTLELGDSALYLCASSLAQNEQFFGPGTRLTVL.

This clone was detected ten times or more. A clone one base away is much larger, so this may be a read error. Other DNA sequences from this sample encode an identical CDR3 as well. The rearrangement joins TRBV5-1 to TRBJ1-4, with TRBD1 matching over 8 bases. The ends lost 4 bases at V and 3 bases at J; junction bases unmatched: 14. The CDR3 covers 18 residues. Germline CDR1 is SGHRS and CDR2 is YFSETQ. The DNA of the CDR3 is TGCGCCAGCAGCCCCGGACAGGGCGGGTTCAGCGCTAATGAAAAACTGTTTTTT. As protein: CASSPGQGGFSANEKLFF.

The chain recombines TRBV6-6 with TRBJ1-3; weak D call: TRBD1 (5 bases). The V end lost 3 bases, the J end lost 0 bases, and 9 bases lay between the germline ends. Germline assignment: CDR1 MNHNY and CDR2 SVGAGI (reference sequence). CDR3 length equals 15 residues. This CDR3 is CASSYIGGSGNTIYF. CDR3 DNA: TGTGCCAGCAGTTATATCGGGGGCTCTGGAAACACCATATATTTT.

This clone was seen at least ten times. The chain is built from TRBV27 and TRBJ2-7, with TRBD1 as a possible D gene (5 bases). With 3 bases removed from V and 3 bases from J, the gap between germline ends came to 9 bases. Germline V gene sequence: CDR1 MNHEY, CDR2 SMNVEV (reference sequence). The length of the CDR3 is 13 residues. The CDR3 DNA follows: TGTGCCAGCAGTTTGGGCAGGGACTACGAGCAGTACTTC. Translated, it gives CASSLGRDYEQYF.

V gene TRBV20-1 combines with J gene TRBJ2-5, with D maybe TRBD2 (6 bases). CDR1 is DFQATT, CDR2 SNEGSKA, per germline (reference sequence). The CDR3 has 14 amino acids. V was clipped by 5 bases and J by 2 bases, with 15 bases between them. The CDR3 loop is CSAPPRGLQETQYF. In nucleotides, the CDR3 is TGCAGTGCTCCGCCCCGGGGACTGCAAGAGACCCAGTACTTC.

About this clone itself: A clone one base away is much larger, so this may be a read error. The same CDR3 also results from other DNA sequences found in this sample. The rearrangement uses TRBV7-9 and TRBJ1-4; D not resolved. Germline CDR1 SEHNR, CDR2 FQNEAQ (reference sequence). This CDR3 has 15 amino acids. V gave up 5 bases and J gave up 5 bases, with 15 bases separating them. The CDR3 sequence is CASSLRREENEKLFF. The DNA of the CDR3 is TGTGCCAGCAGCCTACGACGTGAGGAAAATGAAAAACTGTTTTTT. Looking up the rest from reference TRBV7-9 and TRBJ1-4 gives the full variable domain: DTGVSQNPRHKITKRGQNVTFRCDPISEHNRLYWYRQTLGQGPEFLTYFQNEAQLEKSRLLSDRFSAERPKGSFSTLEIQRTEQGDSAMYLCASSLRREENEKLFFGSGTQLSVL.

A few counts support this clone. This could be a read error, since a much larger clone is one nucleotide away. The V gene is TRBV4-3, the J gene TRBJ2-1; D is undetermined. Germline assignment: CDR1 LGHNA and CDR2 YSLEER. The CDR3 has 15 amino acids. V lost 1 base, J lost 6 bases, and 13 bases lay in between. The CDR3 coding sequence is TGCGCCAGCAGCCAAGCCCCTGTGGTGATCAATGAGCAGTTCTTC. It specifies CASSQAPVVINEQFF.

V usage is TRBV11-1 and J usage is TRBJ2-3, with D maybe TRBD2 (6 bases). The V and J ends lost 11 bases and 0 bases respectively, with 18 bases between them. The germline V gene encodes CDR1 SGHAT and CDR2 FQDESV (reference sequence). The CDR3 totals 15 residues. The CDR3, as DNA: TGTGCCCAGACTGCCGGGGCGGGGAGCACAGATACGCAGTATTTT. Its translation is CAQTAGAGSTDTQYF.

This clone is medium-sized (0.01 to 0.1%). The V call is TRBV28, the J call TRBJ2-7; 7 bases map to TRBD1. Germline CDR1 and CDR2: MDHEN and SYDVKM. The CDR3 extends over 15 amino acids. The trim removed 6 bases at V and 0 bases at J, leaving 8 bases unmatched. CDR3 DNA: TGTGCCAGCAGGAAACAGGGGTCAAGCTCCTACGAGCAGTACTTC. Translating it yields CASRKQGSSSYEQYF. Full variable domain (missing parts from reference TRBV28 and TRBJ2-7): DVKVTQSSRYLVKRTGEKVFLECVQDMDHENMFWYRQDPGLGLRLIYFSYDVKMKEKGDIPEGYSVSREKKERFSLILESASTNQTSMYLCASRKQGSSSYEQYFGPGTRLTVT.

This clone was detected many times. The chain joins TRBV7-2 to TRBJ1-5; no clear D gene. The CDR3 runs 14 residues. Trimming removed 1 base from V and 3 bases from J, with 7 bases in between. Germline V gene sequence: CDR1 SGHTA, CDR2 FQGNSA. The CDR3 nucleotides are TGTGCCAGCAGCTTAGAAGTAGACAATCAGCCCCAGCATTTT. Protein sequence: CASSLEVDNQPQHF.

This clone has ten or more counts. V and J are TRBV5-1 and TRBJ1-5; D is perhaps TRBD1 (5 bases). Germline V gene lookup returns CDR1 SGHRS and CDR2 YFSETQ. Trimming took 9 bases from V and 0 from J, leaving 13 bases between them. The CDR3 spans 14 residues. This CDR3 reads CANRGEYSNQPQHF. CDR3 bases: TGCGCCAACCGAGGGGAGTATAGCAATCAGCCCCAGCATTTT.

Regarding this clone: At one boundary the junction diverges from the germline segment, which might be a read error. This chain connects TRBV7-2 to TRBJ2-5; TRBD2 aligns across 12 bases. The CDR3 has 17 amino acids. The germline V gene encodes CDR1 SGHTA and CDR2 FQGNSA. The CDR3 loop reads CASSYTSGGSSMVTKYF. DNA for the CDR3: TGTGCCAGCAGCTATACTAGCGGGGGGTCCAGTATGGTGACCAAGTACTTC. Filled out from reference TRBV7-2 and TRBJ2-5, the complete variable domain reads GAGVSQSPSNKVTEKGKDVELRCDPISGHTALYWYRQSLGQGLEFLIYFQGNSAPDKSGLPSDRFSAERTGGSVSTLTIQRTQQEDSAVYLCASSYTSGGSSMVTKYFGPGTRLLVL.

This clone has just a few counts. The rearrangement links TRBV27 to TRBJ2-7; D is perhaps TRBD1 (5 bases). The germline CDR1 and CDR2 sequences are MNHEY and SMNVEV (reference sequence). The CDR3 contains 14 residues. V lost 2 bases and J lost 5, with 13 bases in between. CDR3 sequence: CASSLKCRVNEQYF. The CDR3 DNA reads TGTGCCAGCAGTTTAAAGTGCAGGGTCAACGAGCAGTACTTC.

This clone was seen many times. The chain is built from TRBV12-3 or TRBV12-4 and TRBJ1-2, with a possible D match to TRBD1 (6 bases). Trimming shortened V by 2 bases and J by 7 bases, and 17 bases separated the two germline ends. The length of the CDR3 is 15 residues. The DNA for the CDR3 is TGTGCCAGCAGTTTAATCGTTGGAGGGGGGGGTGGCTACACCTTC. Its translation is CASSLIVGGGGGYTF.

This clone was observed at least ten times. The J gene is TRBJ1-3, the V gene TRBV20-1; no reliable D call. Deletions cut 6 bases from V and 2 bases from J, with 11 bases between. The CDR3 consists of 13 residues. The germline CDR1 and CDR2 sequences are DFQATT and SNEGSKA (reference sequence). CDR3 sequence: CSASRTTGNTIYF. The CDR3 nucleotides read TGCAGTGCAAGCAGGACTACTGGAAACACCATATATTTT.

This clone was seen many times. The chain uses TRBV7-2 and TRBJ2-5; tentative D call: TRBD1 (6 bases). The CDR3 is made up of 13 amino acids. V lost 5 bases, J lost 2 bases, and 9 bases lay in between. The germline V gene encodes CDR1 SGHTA and CDR2 FQGNSA. The CDR3 nucleotides are TGTGCCAGCAGCCCACAGGGACAAGAGACCCAGTACTTC. Protein sequence: CASSPQGQETQYF.

There are many counts of this clone. The V call is TRBV9, the J call TRBJ1-2, with 8 bases matching TRBD1. J was trimmed by 3 bases and V by 4 bases; bases with no gene match: 5. The CDR3 totals 14 residues. The germline CDR1 and CDR2 sequences are SGDLS and YYNGEE. The CDR3 loop is CASSTLTGDYGYTF. In nucleotides, the CDR3 is TGTGCCAGCAGCACCCTGACAGGGGACTATGGCTACACCTTC. Complete variable domain (other parts from reference TRBV9 and TRBJ1-2): DSGVTQTPKHLITATGQRVTLRCSPRSGDLSVYWYQQSLDQGLQFLIQYYNGEERAKGNILERFSAQQFPDLHSELNLSSLELGDSALYFCASSTLTGDYGYTFGSGTRLTVV.

The chain has TRBV9 and TRBJ2-1, with TRBD2 identical over 10 bases. CDR3 size: 15 residues. Trimming removed 3 bases from V and 9 bases from J; junction bases left unmatched: 9. Germline V lookup: CDR1 SGDLS, CDR2 YYNGEE. The CDR3 region has the DNA TGTGCCAGCAGCGACTCAGCGGGAGGGGAGGTTGAGCAGTTCTTC. Amino acids: CASSDSAGGEVEQFF.

V and J are TRBV5-1 and TRBJ2-2; no definite D call. Germline loops: CDR1 SGHRS, CDR2 YFSETQ. V gave up 3 bases and J gave up 1 base, with 10 bases separating them. CDR3 size: 15 residues. CDR3 sequence: CASSSRTGNTGELFF. In DNA, the CDR3 is TGCGCCAGCAGCTCTCGGACGGGGAACACCGGGGAGCTGTTTTTT.

This clone was detected ten times or more. The chain recombines TRBV20-1 with TRBJ1-1; TRBD1 matches 7 bases. Germline V gives CDR1 DFQATT, CDR2 SNEGSKA (reference sequence). J lost 1 base, V lost 3 bases, and 5 bases had no gene match. CDR3 length equals 14 residues. This CDR3 reads CSARKGAGNTEAFF. The CDR3 DNA sequence: TGCAGTGCTAGGAAGGGGGCGGGGAACACTGAAGCTTTCTTT.

To note about this clone: The conserved closing phenylalanine or tryptophan is absent in this CDR3, likely reflecting a read error. This chain uses TRBV20-1 with TRBJ1-5; D gene ambiguous. Germline loops: CDR1 DFQATT, CDR2 SNEGSKA (reference sequence). This CDR3 has 13 amino acids. V lost 3 bases and J 11 bases, leaving 17 bases between the germline ends. CDR3 nucleotide sequence: TGCAGTGCTAGGGGAACGGTGGTCCAGACCCAGCATTCT. This codes for CSARGTVVQTQHS.